The rows below give T cell receptor beta chains drawn from one sample of a study of glioma-infiltrating T cells after dendritic cell vaccination. Assay: immunoSEQ multiplex PCR; the TCRdb copy retains only in-frame clones and omits some. The data contain around 92,000 clones, over 80% of them seen just once; the ten biggest clones take up 5.4%. The specimen was blood, collected after dendritic cell vaccination. The origin of the receptors is a human donor with glioblastoma. The CDR3 runs from the conserved cysteine through the conserved F or W. The D gene is left open where the match is weak. Clone size is shown for a subset of rows, as once, few, many or a class of expanded clone.

D gene: TRBD1; CDR3 length: 15; V gene: TRBV6-1; clone size: .; J gene: TRBJ2-1; CDR3 DNA: TGTGCCAGCAGTGAACCGGGACAGGGCTACAATGAGCAGTTCTTC; CDR3 protein: CASSEPGQGYNEQFF
D gene: TRBD2; CDR3 length: 15; V gene: TRBV5-1; clone size: .; J gene: TRBJ2-5; CDR3 DNA: TGCGCCAGCAGCCAAGGACTAGCGGGGGCGAAGACCCAGTACTTC; CDR3 protein: CASSQGLAGAKTQYF
D gene: TRBD2; CDR3 length: 16; V gene: TRBV6-5; clone size: .; J gene: TRBJ2-1; CDR3 DNA: TGTGCCAGCAGTTACTCTACTCGCGGGGGGGCCTGGGAGCAGTTCTTC; CDR3 protein: CASSYSTRGGAWEQFF
D gene: .; CDR3 length: 13; V gene: TRBV27; clone size: .; J gene: TRBJ2-5; CDR3 DNA: TGTGCCAGCAAGCCGGACAGCCAAGAGACCCAGTACTTC; CDR3 protein: CASKPDSQETQYF
D gene: TRBD1; CDR3 length: 14; V gene: TRBV6-6; clone size: .; J gene: TRBJ2-5; CDR3 DNA: TGTGCCAGCAGTTTCAGGGGGAACCAAGAGACCCAGTACTTC; CDR3 protein: CASSFRGNQETQYF
D gene: .; CDR3 length: 17; V gene: TRBV5-6; clone size: .; J gene: TRBJ1-2; CDR3 DNA: TGTGCCAGCAGCTTGGGACCGAACAGGGTCTGGGCCCATGGCTACACCTTC; CDR3 protein: CASSLGPNRVWAHGYTF
D gene: .; CDR3 length: 16; V gene: TRBV2; clone size: .; J gene: TRBJ1-2; CDR3 DNA: TGTGCCAGCAGTGAAGGGGGCAGGGGATTTGCAGATGGCTACACCTTC; CDR3 protein: CASSEGGRGFADGYTF
D gene: TRBD1; CDR3 length: 16; V gene: TRBV27; clone size: .; J gene: TRBJ1-1; CDR3 DNA: TGTGCCAGCAGTTCGGGACAGGGGCAAGTGAACACTGAAGCTTTCTTT; CDR3 protein: CASSSGQGQVNTEAFF
D gene: .; CDR3 length: 15; V gene: TRBV18; clone size: few; J gene: TRBJ1-2; CDR3 DNA: TGTGCCAGCTCACCACGAGTAGCAGACCAATATGGCTACACCTTC; CDR3 protein: CASSPRVADQYGYTF
D gene: TRBD1; CDR3 length: 12; V gene: TRBV30; clone size: .; J gene: TRBJ2-4; CDR3 DNA: TGTGCCTGGAGTCGGGGACAGGGGGCTCTATACTTC; CDR3 protein: CAWSRGQGALYF
D gene: TRBD1; CDR3 length: 14; V gene: TRBV6-5; clone size: once; J gene: TRBJ1-1; CDR3 DNA: TGTGCCAGCAGTCAGAGGACAGGGGGCGCTTGGTGGAGCTTT; CDR3 protein: CASSQRTGGAWWSF
D gene: .; CDR3 length: 18; V gene: TRBV21-1; clone size: .; J gene: TRBJ2-7; CDR3 DNA: TGTGCCAGCAGCAAAGGGGGGGTTAGGACAGGGGCCCCCTACGAGCAGTACTTC; CDR3 protein: CASSKGGVRTGAPYEQYF
D gene: .; CDR3 length: 13; V gene: TRBV6-5; clone size: .; J gene: TRBJ1-1; CDR3 DNA: TGTGCCAGCGGCCAGGGGCCGAACACTGAAGCTTTCTTT; CDR3 protein: CASGQGPNTEAFF
D gene: TRBD1; CDR3 length: 14; V gene: TRBV7-9; clone size: .; J gene: TRBJ1-2; CDR3 DNA: TGTGCCAGCAGCGCTCAGGGGGCGAGCTATGGCTACACCTTC; CDR3 protein: CASSAQGASYGYTF
D gene: .; CDR3 length: 15; V gene: TRBV10-3; clone size: .; J gene: TRBJ2-1; CDR3 DNA: TGTGCCATCAGTGAGTATCGGGACAATTACAATGAGCAGTTCTTC; CDR3 protein: CAISEYRDNYNEQFF
D gene: TRBD1; CDR3 length: 16; V gene: TRBV5-1; clone size: .; J gene: TRBJ1-1; CDR3 DNA: TGCGCCAGCAGCACTCGGGACAGTCTCGCGAACACTGAAGCTTTCTTT; CDR3 protein: CASSTRDSLANTEAFF
D gene: TRBD1; CDR3 length: 15; V gene: TRBV12-5; clone size: .; J gene: TRBJ2-1; CDR3 DNA: TGTGCTAGTGGTTTGGGCGGACAGGGGGCGGATGAGCAGTTCTTC; CDR3 protein: CASGLGGQGADEQFF